Given below is one T cell receptor beta chain in context. The sample comes from a study of blood T cell repertoires in COVID-19. In the study overall: The study drew acute and convalescent COVID-19 samples from the United States, Italy and Spain.

Generated by immunoSEQ multiplex PCR, the TCRdb table keeps only in-frame clones and is missing some. The sample gives over 150,000 clones, 85% to 90% of which show up once; approximately 0.62% is in the top ten. The CDR3 is made up of 14 amino acids. Germline V gives CDR1 LNHDA, CDR2 SQIVND (reference sequence). V dropped 8 bases and J dropped 4; count of bases not matched to a gene: 4. The chain employs TRBV19 and TRBJ1-6; 8 bases agree with TRBD1. Sequencing input: peripheral blood. This clonotype originated in a man between 60 and 75 years old with COVID-19, enrolled during active disease. DNA for the CDR3: TGTGCCAGTGGGACAGGAGTTTATAATTCACCCCTCCACTTT. Translating gives CASGTGVYNSPLHF.